This TCR beta chain was sequenced during a study of T cell changes during pregnancy in multiple sclerosis. This clone was detected only once. The ends lost 2 bases at V and 0 bases at J; junction bases unmatched: 6. Germline V gene lookup returns CDR1 GTSNPN and CDR2 SVGIG (reference sequence). This CDR3 has 17 residues. Clones were sequenced by immunoSEQ multiplex PCR, and TCRdb holds only the in-frame ones, with some missing. The sample lists about 52,000 clones; approximately 92% were seen once. The receptor was derived from a female donor with multiple sclerosis, enrolled in a pregnancy study. The sequencing used CD4+ T cells from peripheral blood mononuclear cells, collected in the third trimester of pregnancy. The J gene is TRBJ1-6, the V gene TRBV30; the match to TRBD1 covers 8 bases. CDR3 sequence reads: CAWSLDRGGSYNSPLHF. In DNA form, the CDR3 reads TGTGCCTGGAGTCTCGACAGGGGAGGCTCCTATAATTCACCCCTCCACTTT.